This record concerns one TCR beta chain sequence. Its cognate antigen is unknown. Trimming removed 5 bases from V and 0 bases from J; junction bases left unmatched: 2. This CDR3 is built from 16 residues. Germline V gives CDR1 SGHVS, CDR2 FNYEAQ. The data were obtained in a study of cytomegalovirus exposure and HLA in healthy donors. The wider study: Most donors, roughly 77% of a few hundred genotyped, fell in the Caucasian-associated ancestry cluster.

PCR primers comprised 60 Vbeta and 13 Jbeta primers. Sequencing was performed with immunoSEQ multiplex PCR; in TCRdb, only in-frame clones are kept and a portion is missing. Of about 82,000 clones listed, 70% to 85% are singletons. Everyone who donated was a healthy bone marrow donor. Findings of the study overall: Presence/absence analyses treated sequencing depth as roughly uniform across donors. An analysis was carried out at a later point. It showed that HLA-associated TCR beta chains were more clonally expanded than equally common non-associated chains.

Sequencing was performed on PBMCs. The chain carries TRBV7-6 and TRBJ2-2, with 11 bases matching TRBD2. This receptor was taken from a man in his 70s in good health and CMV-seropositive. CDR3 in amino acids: CASSKTSGANTGELFF. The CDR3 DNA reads TGTGCCAGCAGCAAGACTAGCGGGGCGAACACCGGGGAGCTGTTTTTT.